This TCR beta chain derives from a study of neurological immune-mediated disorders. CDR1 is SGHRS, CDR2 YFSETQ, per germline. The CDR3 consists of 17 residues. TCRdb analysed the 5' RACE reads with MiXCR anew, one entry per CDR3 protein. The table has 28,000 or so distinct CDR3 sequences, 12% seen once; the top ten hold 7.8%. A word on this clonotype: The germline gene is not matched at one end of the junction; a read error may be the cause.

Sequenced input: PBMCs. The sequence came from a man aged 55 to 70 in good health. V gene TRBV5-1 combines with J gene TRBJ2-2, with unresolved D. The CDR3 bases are TGCGTCAGCAGATCCCGCGGAACGCGTGGGAACACCGGGGAGCTGTTTTTT. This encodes CVSRSRGTRGNTGELFF.